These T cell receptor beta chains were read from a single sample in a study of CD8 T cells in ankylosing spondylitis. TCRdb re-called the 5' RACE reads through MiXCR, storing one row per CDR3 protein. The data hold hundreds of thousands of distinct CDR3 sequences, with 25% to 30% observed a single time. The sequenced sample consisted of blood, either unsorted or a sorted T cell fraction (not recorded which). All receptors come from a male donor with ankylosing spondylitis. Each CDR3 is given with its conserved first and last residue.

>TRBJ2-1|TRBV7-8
CASSRSGRSYNEQFF
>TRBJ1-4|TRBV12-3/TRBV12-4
CASSPTGTYEKLFF
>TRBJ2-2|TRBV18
CASSRTGEANTGELFF
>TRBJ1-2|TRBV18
CASSPPYPGGFGYTF
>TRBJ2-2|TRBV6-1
CASSKISGSGYTGELFF
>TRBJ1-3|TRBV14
CASSQAGPPGNTIYF
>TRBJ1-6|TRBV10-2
CASSESTRDRALHF
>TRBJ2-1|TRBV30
CAWSGLAGASSYNEQFF
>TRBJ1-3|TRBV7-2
CASSFQTELTSGNTIYF
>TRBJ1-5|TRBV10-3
CAISGVRDLPQHF
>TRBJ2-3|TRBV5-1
CASSLGLSSTDTQYF
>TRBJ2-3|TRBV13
CASSLDGLAASTQYF
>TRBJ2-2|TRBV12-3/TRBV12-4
CASVWGRHTGELFF
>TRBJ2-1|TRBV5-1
CASSSSGGGFYNEQFF
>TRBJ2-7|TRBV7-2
CASSSSGSLSYEQYF
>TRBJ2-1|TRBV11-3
CASSPKSKANEQFF
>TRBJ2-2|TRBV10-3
CAISESTWYTGELFF
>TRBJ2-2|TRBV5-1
CASSQAGLETGELFF
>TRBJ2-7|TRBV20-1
CCALGQGSNLHGYEQYF
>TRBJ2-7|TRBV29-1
CSAVRSGVVYEQYF
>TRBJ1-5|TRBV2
CASSFGTRGAQPQHF
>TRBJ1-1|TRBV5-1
CASSRDRNTEAFF
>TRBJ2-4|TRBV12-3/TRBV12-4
CASSLAARADAKNIQYF
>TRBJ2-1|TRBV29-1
CSVGRRGEAEQFF
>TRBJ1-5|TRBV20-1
CSARAGQINQPQHF
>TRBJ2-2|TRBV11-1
CAISPGRGLASNTGELFF
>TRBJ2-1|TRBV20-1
CSARELAGVEQFF
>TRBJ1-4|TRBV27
CASSSYPDRAYAKKLFF
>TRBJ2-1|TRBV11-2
CASREMGLAGDEQFF
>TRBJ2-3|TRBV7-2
CASSGEWADTQYF
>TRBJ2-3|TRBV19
CASSIPGDRGRYF
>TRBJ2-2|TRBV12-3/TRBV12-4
CASITGRDYTGELFF
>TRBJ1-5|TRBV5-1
CASSLGDRGGNQPQHF
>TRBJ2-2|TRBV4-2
CASSRTSTSGNTGELFF
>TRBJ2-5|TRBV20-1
CSALVQGRETQYF
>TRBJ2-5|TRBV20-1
CSASTEAQETQYF
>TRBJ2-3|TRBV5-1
CASRTPQTTDTQYF
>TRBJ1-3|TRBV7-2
CASTSFGSTGGNTIYF
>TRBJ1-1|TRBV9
CASSYTSLRGTEAFF
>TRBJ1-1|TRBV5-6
CASSTSGKGEAFF
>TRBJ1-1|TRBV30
CAWSKDRANTEAFF
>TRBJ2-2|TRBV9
CASSVQGGFWSNTGELFF